These T cell receptor beta chains were read from a single sample in a study of cytomegalovirus exposure and HLA in healthy donors. Generated by immunoSEQ multiplex PCR, the TCRdb table keeps only in-frame clones and is missing some. The table includes roughly 47,000 clones, under 95% detected once. Sequencing used PBMCs. These TCRs come from a young woman in good health and CMV-seronegative. CDR3s include the opening cysteine and the closing phenylalanine or tryptophan. A D gene is named only where the DNA matches it firmly. Size tells how often a clone was seen (once, few, many) or the class of an expanded clone, and some rows leave it out.

d_gene: -; v_gene: TRBV6-4; j_gene: TRBJ2-2; abundance: -; CDR3aa: CASSESSPGELFF; CDR3nt: TGTGCCAGCAGTGAAAGCTCACCGGGGGAGCTGTTTTTT
d_gene: TRBD1; v_gene: TRBV29-1; j_gene: TRBJ1-1; abundance: once; CDR3aa: CSVHQQGAGEAFF; CDR3nt: TGCAGCGTTCACCAACAGGGGGCCGGAGAAGCTTTCTTT
d_gene: TRBD1; v_gene: TRBV19; j_gene: TRBJ2-7; abundance: -; CDR3aa: CASSHGTGEVYEQYF; CDR3nt: TGTGCCAGTAGTCATGGGACAGGGGAGGTCTACGAGCAGTACTTC
d_gene: TRBD1; v_gene: TRBV11-2; j_gene: TRBJ2-1; abundance: -; CDR3aa: CASSIGQGSNEQFF; CDR3nt: TGTGCCAGCAGCATAGGACAGGGATCCAATGAGCAGTTCTTC
d_gene: -; v_gene: TRBV6-5; j_gene: TRBJ1-5; abundance: few; CDR3aa: CASRQRDNQPQHF; CDR3nt: TGTGCCAGCAGACAACGGGACAATCAGCCCCAGCATTTT
d_gene: TRBD1; v_gene: TRBV27; j_gene: TRBJ2-3; abundance: -; CDR3aa: CASSSDRVGLGSTDTQYF; CDR3nt: TGTGCCAGCAGTTCAGACAGGGTAGGTTTGGGCAGCACAGATACGCAGTATTTT
d_gene: TRBD2; v_gene: TRBV10-3; j_gene: TRBJ2-3; abundance: once; CDR3aa: CAITTSGYTDTQYF; CDR3nt: TGTGCCATCACCACTAGCGGTTACACAGATACGCAGTATTTT
d_gene: -; v_gene: TRBV10-3; j_gene: TRBJ2-7; abundance: -; CDR3aa: CAISGRDTSEQYF; CDR3nt: TGTGCCATCAGTGGCCGGGACACGAGCGAGCAGTACTTC
d_gene: TRBD1; v_gene: TRBV30; j_gene: TRBJ1-4; abundance: -; CDR3aa: CAWSSSTGGVEKLFF; CDR3nt: TGTGCCTGGAGTTCATCGACAGGGGGAGTCGAAAAACTGTTTTTT
d_gene: TRBD2; v_gene: TRBV2; j_gene: TRBJ2-5; abundance: -; CDR3aa: CASSGLAGGPGQETQYF; CDR3nt: TGTGCCAGCAGTGGACTAGCGGGAGGGCCCGGGCAAGAGACCCAGTACTTC
d_gene: -; v_gene: TRBV28; j_gene: TRBJ2-1; abundance: -; CDR3aa: CASSLAQGTYNEQFF; CDR3nt: TGTGCCAGCAGTTTAGCCCAGGGGACCTACAATGAGCAGTTCTTC
d_gene: -; v_gene: TRBV6-5; j_gene: TRBJ1-2; abundance: -; CDR3aa: CASSYDGTTNYGYTF; CDR3nt: TGTGCCAGCAGTTACGACGGGACAACTAACTATGGCTACACCTTC
d_gene: TRBD1; v_gene: TRBV19; j_gene: TRBJ1-5; abundance: -; CDR3aa: CASSIPLTGSNQPQHF; CDR3nt: TGTGCCAGTAGTATACCCCTGACAGGGAGCAATCAGCCCCAGCATTTT
d_gene: -; v_gene: TRBV5-1; j_gene: TRBJ2-1; abundance: -; CDR3aa: CASSLADNEQFF; CDR3nt: TGCGCCAGCAGCTTGGCCGACAATGAGCAGTTCTTC
d_gene: TRBD2; v_gene: TRBV11-2; j_gene: TRBJ2-1; abundance: -; CDR3aa: CASSPDDVAGVLKQFF; CDR3nt: TGTGCCAGCAGCCCAGATGACGTAGCGGGAGTCCTCAAGCAGTTCTTC
d_gene: TRBD1; v_gene: TRBV30; j_gene: TRBJ2-7; abundance: once; CDR3aa: CAWSTTGVEQYF; CDR3nt: TGTGCCTGGAGTACGACAGGGGTCGAGCAGTACTTC
d_gene: TRBD2; v_gene: TRBV28; j_gene: TRBJ2-7; abundance: few; CDR3aa: CASSNAGGRNEQYF; CDR3nt: TGTGCCAGCAGTAATGCGGGGGGGAGAAACGAGCAGTACTTC
d_gene: TRBD1; v_gene: TRBV4-1; j_gene: TRBJ1-1; abundance: -; CDR3aa: CASSQRDRVPEAFF; CDR3nt: TGCGCCAGCAGCCAAAGGGACAGGGTCCCTGAAGCTTTCTTT
d_gene: -; v_gene: TRBV27; j_gene: TRBJ1-5; abundance: -; CDR3aa: CASSYRFNQPQHF; CDR3nt: TGTGCCAGCAGTTACAGGTTCAATCAGCCCCAGCATTTT
d_gene: -; v_gene: TRBV6-1; j_gene: TRBJ2-5; abundance: -; CDR3aa: CASSERSAGGYRETQYF; CDR3nt: TGTGCCAGCAGTGAAAGATCGGCAGGGGGGTACAGGGAGACCCAGTACTTC
d_gene: -; v_gene: TRBV2; j_gene: TRBJ2-7; abundance: -; CDR3aa: CASSQGYEQYF; CDR3nt: TGTGCCAGCAGTCAGGGGTACGAGCAGTACTTC
d_gene: TRBD1; v_gene: TRBV7-9; j_gene: TRBJ2-1; abundance: -; CDR3aa: CASNPIPRTGSLNEQFF; CDR3nt: TGTGCCAGCAACCCCATCCCCAGGACAGGTTCCTTAAATGAGCAGTTCTTC
d_gene: TRBD1; v_gene: TRBV5-6; j_gene: TRBJ2-1; abundance: -; CDR3aa: CASSQTGGKAYNEQFF; CDR3nt: TGTGCCAGCAGCCAGACAGGGGGTAAAGCCTACAATGAGCAGTTCTTC
d_gene: TRBD2; v_gene: TRBV7-2; j_gene: TRBJ2-7; abundance: few; CDR3aa: CASSLSWASGTYEQYF; CDR3nt: TGTGCCAGCAGCTTAAGTTGGGCTAGCGGCACCTACGAGCAGTACTTC
d_gene: -; v_gene: TRBV9; j_gene: TRBJ2-5; abundance: -; CDR3aa: CASSTAPGGTQYF; CDR3nt: TGTGCCAGCAGCACCGCCCCTGGAGGGACCCAGTACTTC
d_gene: -; v_gene: TRBV5-6; j_gene: TRBJ2-7; abundance: -; CDR3aa: CASSLEDSPYEQYF; CDR3nt: TGTGCCAGCAGCTTGGAAGACAGCCCCTACGAGCAGTACTTC
d_gene: -; v_gene: TRBV7-7; j_gene: TRBJ2-5; abundance: -; CDR3aa: CASSLAGSQGTQYF; CDR3nt: TGTGCCAGCAGCTTAGCGGGCTCTCAAGGGACCCAGTACTTC
d_gene: -; v_gene: TRBV27; j_gene: TRBJ2-5; abundance: -; CDR3aa: CASSLGDRPQETQYF; CDR3nt: TGTGCCAGCAGTTTAGGTGACAGACCTCAAGAGACCCAGTACTTC
d_gene: -; v_gene: TRBV28; j_gene: TRBJ2-7; abundance: -; CDR3aa: CASSLSGISYEQYF; CDR3nt: TGTGCCAGCAGTTTATCCGGGATCTCCTACGAGCAGTACTTC
d_gene: TRBD2; v_gene: TRBV10-1; j_gene: TRBJ2-1; abundance: once; CDR3aa: CASSAAAGGNNEQFF; CDR3nt: TGCGCCAGCAGCGCGGCGGCGGGGGGTAACAATGAGCAGTTCTTC
d_gene: TRBD2; v_gene: TRBV28; j_gene: TRBJ2-5; abundance: once; CDR3aa: CASSFQVGVSGRASKTQYF; CDR3nt: TGTGCCAGCAGTTTCCAAGTAGGGGTTAGCGGGAGGGCCTCTAAGACCCAGTACTTC
d_gene: TRBD2; v_gene: TRBV5-6; j_gene: TRBJ2-1; abundance: -; CDR3aa: CASSLGGGENNEQFF; CDR3nt: TGTGCCAGCAGCTTGGGGGGAGGGGAAAACAATGAGCAGTTCTTC
d_gene: -; v_gene: TRBV9; j_gene: TRBJ2-1; abundance: -; CDR3aa: CASSARGAEGIYNEQFF; CDR3nt: TGTGCCAGCAGCGCGAGGGGTGCGGAGGGGATATACAATGAGCAGTTCTTC
d_gene: TRBD1; v_gene: TRBV28; j_gene: TRBJ1-6; abundance: -; CDR3aa: CASKPGTGGSPLHF; CDR3nt: TGTGCCAGCAAACCCGGGACAGGTGGTTCACCCCTCCACTTT
d_gene: -; v_gene: TRBV29-1; j_gene: TRBJ1-1; abundance: -; CDR3aa: CSAIRGSVNTEAFF; CDR3nt: TGCAGCGCGATAAGAGGGTCGGTGAACACTGAAGCTTTCTTT
d_gene: -; v_gene: TRBV15; j_gene: TRBJ1-6; abundance: once; CDR3aa: CATSRATDGYNSPLHF; CDR3nt: TGTGCCACCAGCAGGGCGACAGACGGCTATAATTCACCCCTCCACTTT
d_gene: -; v_gene: TRBV5-1; j_gene: TRBJ1-1; abundance: once; CDR3aa: CASTNSLTGYNTEAFF; CDR3nt: TGCGCCAGCACCAATTCCCTAACAGGGTATAACACTGAAGCTTTCTTT
d_gene: TRBD1; v_gene: TRBV27; j_gene: TRBJ1-4; abundance: -; CDR3aa: CASSSDRGLIEKLFF; CDR3nt: TGTGCCAGCAGTTCTGACAGGGGGCTCATAGAAAAACTGTTTTTT
d_gene: -; v_gene: TRBV5-5; j_gene: TRBJ1-2; abundance: -; CDR3aa: CASSQVGTSSNYGYTF; CDR3nt: TGTGCCAGCAGCCAGGTGGGGACATCCTCTAACTATGGCTACACCTTC
d_gene: TRBD2; v_gene: TRBV7-3; j_gene: TRBJ2-3; abundance: once; CDR3aa: CASSLEAGGPDTQYF; CDR3nt: TGTGCCAGCAGCTTAGAAGCGGGGGGCCCAGATACGCAGTATTTT
d_gene: -; v_gene: TRBV9; j_gene: TRBJ2-3; abundance: -; CDR3aa: CASSPQPGSWDTQYF; CDR3nt: TGTGCCAGCAGCCCACAACCGGGATCGTGGGATACGCAGTATTTT
d_gene: TRBD2; v_gene: TRBV27; j_gene: TRBJ2-1; abundance: -; CDR3aa: CASSFSGLAFNEQFF; CDR3nt: TGTGCCAGCAGTTTCTCGGGACTAGCGTTCAATGAGCAGTTCTTC
d_gene: TRBD1; v_gene: TRBV28; j_gene: TRBJ1-2; abundance: -; CDR3aa: CASTLRQGTGYTF; CDR3nt: TGTGCCAGCACCCTAAGACAGGGGACTGGCTACACCTTC
d_gene: -; v_gene: TRBV5-5; j_gene: TRBJ1-2; abundance: -; CDR3aa: CASSLMTATNYGYTF; CDR3nt: TGTGCCAGCAGCTTGATGACAGCTACTAACTATGGCTACACCTTC